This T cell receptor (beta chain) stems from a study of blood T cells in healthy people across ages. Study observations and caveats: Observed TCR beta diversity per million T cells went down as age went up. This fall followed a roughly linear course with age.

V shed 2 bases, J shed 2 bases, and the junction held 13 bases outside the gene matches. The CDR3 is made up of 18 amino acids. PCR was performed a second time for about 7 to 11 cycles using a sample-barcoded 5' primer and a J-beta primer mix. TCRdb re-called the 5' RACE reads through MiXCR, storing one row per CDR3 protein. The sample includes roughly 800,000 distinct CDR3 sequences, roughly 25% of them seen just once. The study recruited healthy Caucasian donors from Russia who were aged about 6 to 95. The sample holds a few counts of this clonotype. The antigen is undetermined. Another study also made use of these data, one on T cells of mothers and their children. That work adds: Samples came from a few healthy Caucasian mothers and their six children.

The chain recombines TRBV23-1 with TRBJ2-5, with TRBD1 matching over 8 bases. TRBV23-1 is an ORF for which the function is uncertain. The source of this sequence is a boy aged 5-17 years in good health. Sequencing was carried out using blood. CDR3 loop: CASSQRTQTGVDQETQYF. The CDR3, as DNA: TGCGCCAGCAGTCAACGGACTCAGACAGGGGTAGATCAAGAGACCCAGTACTTC.